This T cell receptor (beta chain) appears in the sequencing data of a study of CD8+ T cells in alopecia areata. Findings and caveats of the study: The study found higher clonality in lesional than normal scalp, especially in alopecia totalis/universalis.

Following extraction, RNA underwent reverse transcription to cDNA, which served as the sequencing template. Generated by immunoSEQ multiplex PCR, the TCRdb table keeps only in-frame clones and is missing some. The sample consists of about 140,000 clones, less than 65% of them appearing once. V shed 3 bases and J shed 8 bases, with 10 bases lying between them. The CDR3 consists of 12 residues. Germline V gene data show CDR1 as SEHNR and CDR2 as FQNEAQ (reference sequence). Remarks on this clone: The antigen is not known. Distinct nucleotide sequences in the sample also encode this CDR3.

The rearrangement links TRBV7-9 to TRBJ1-2, with D perhaps matching TRBD1 (5 bases). Sample: CD8+ T cells sorted from blood. This receptor was identified in a human donor in good health. The CDR3 protein is CASSLGLEGYTF. The DNA for the CDR3 is TGTGCCAGCAGCTTGGGGCTTGAGGGCTACACCTTC. The full variable domain, completed using reference TRBV7-9 and TRBJ1-2, is DTGVSQNPRHKITKRGQNVTFRCDPISEHNRLYWYRQTLGQGPEFLTYFQNEAQLEKSRLLSDRFSAERPKGSFSTLEIQRTEQGDSAMYLCASSLGLEGYTFGSGTRLTVV.